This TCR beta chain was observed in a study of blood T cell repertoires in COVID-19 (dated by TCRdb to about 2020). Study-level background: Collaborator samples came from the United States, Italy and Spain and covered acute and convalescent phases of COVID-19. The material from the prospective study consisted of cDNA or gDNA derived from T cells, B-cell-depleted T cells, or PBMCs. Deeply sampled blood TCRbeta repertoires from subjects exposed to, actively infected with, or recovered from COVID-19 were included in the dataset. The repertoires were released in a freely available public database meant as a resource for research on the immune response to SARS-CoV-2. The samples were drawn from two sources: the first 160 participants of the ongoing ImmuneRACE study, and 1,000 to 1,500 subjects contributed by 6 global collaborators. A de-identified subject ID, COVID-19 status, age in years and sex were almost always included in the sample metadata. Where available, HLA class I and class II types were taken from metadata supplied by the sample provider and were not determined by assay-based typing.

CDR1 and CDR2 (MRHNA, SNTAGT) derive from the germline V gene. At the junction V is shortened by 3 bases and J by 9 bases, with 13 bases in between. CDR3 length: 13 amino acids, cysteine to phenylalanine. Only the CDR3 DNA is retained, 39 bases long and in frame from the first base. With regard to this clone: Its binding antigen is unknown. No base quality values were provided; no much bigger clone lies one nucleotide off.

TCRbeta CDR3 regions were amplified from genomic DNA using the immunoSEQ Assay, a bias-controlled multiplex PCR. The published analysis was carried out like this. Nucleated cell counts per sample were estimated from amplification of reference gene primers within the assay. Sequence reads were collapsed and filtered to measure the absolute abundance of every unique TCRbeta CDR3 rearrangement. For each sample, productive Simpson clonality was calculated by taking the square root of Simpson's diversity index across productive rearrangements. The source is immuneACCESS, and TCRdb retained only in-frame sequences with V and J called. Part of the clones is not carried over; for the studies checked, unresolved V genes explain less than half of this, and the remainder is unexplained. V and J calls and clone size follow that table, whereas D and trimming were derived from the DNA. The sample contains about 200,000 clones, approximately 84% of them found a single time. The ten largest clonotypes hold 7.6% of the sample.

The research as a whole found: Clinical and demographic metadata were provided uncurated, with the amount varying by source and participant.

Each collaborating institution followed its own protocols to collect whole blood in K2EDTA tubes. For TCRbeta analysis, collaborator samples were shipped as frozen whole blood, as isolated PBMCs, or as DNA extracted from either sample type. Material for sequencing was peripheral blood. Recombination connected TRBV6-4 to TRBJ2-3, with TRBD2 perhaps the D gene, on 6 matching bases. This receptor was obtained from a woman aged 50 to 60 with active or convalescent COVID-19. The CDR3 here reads CASSDSQEGTQYF. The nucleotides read TGTGCCAGCAGTGATTCTCAGGAGGGGACGCAGTATTTT.